This TCR beta chain was captured in a study of T-cell reconstitution after alpha-beta-depleted transplantation in children. General study points: By one year post-transplant, T-cell counts and diversity largely arose from T cells that were newly produced. Day-60 TCRbeta diversity that was high in some patients was derived from surviving recipient T cells and thymic progenitors. Expanded graft clones, several hundred of them, were reportedly the source of alpha-beta T cells about two months after transplant.

With regard to this clonotype: Its antigen remains unidentified.

The CDR3 has 14 residues. Trimming removed 5 bases from V and 3 bases from J, with 11 bases in between. The V gene's germline CDR1 is SEHNR and CDR2 FQNEAQ (reference sequence). For TCRbeta, the library was prepared with unique molecular identifiers. One entry per CDR3 protein results from TCRdb running MiXCR on the PCR reads. The repertoire holds 350,000 to 500,000 distinct CDR3 sequences, with roughly two fifths as singletons. This clonotype originated in a girl aged 2 to 9 with aplastic anemia, due to receive a stem cell transplant. V gene TRBV7-9 combines with J gene TRBJ2-1; possible D gene TRBD2, 5 bases. The sequencing here drew on PBMCs, taken before TCRalphabeta/CD19-depleted stem cell transplant. The CDR3 DNA reads TGTGCCAGCAGCATCCTCCGGGACTACAATGAGCAGTTCTTC. Protein product: CASSILRDYNEQFF.